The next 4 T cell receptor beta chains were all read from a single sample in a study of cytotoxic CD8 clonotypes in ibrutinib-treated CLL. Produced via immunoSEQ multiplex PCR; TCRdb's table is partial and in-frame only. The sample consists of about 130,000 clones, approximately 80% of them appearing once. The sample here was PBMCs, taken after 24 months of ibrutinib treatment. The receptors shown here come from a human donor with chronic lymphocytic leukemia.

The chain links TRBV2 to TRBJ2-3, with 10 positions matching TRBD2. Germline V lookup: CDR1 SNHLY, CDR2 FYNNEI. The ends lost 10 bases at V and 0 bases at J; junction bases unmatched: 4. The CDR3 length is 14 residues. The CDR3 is CATKRGGSTDTQYF. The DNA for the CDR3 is TGTGCCACCAAGCGGGGGGGGAGCACAGATACGCAGTATTTT.

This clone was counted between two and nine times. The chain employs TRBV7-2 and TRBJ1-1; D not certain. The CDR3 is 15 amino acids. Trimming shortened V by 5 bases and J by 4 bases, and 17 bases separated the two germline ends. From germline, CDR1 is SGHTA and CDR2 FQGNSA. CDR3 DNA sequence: TGTGCCAGCAGCGGCCACGGCACGGTGGGCACTGAAGCTTTCTTT. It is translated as CASSGHGTVGTEAFF.

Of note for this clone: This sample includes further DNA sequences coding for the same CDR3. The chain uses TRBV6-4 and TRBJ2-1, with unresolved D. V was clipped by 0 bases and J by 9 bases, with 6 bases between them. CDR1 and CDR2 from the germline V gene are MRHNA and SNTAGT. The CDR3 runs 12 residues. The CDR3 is CASSDSGVEQFF. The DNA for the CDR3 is TGTGCCAGCAGTGACTCGGGCGTTGAGCAGTTCTTC.

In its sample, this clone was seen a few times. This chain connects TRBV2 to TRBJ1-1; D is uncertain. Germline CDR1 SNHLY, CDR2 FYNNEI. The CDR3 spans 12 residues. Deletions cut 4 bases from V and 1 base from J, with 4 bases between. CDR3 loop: CASSVENTEAFF. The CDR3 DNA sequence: TGTGCCAGCAGTGTGGAGAACACTGAAGCTTTCTTT.